Each of the 5 T cell receptor beta chains below was sequenced from the same sample in a study of persistence of HIV-infected CD4 T cells. What these receptors recognize is not known. The libraries were made with immunoSEQ version 4 in survey mode. Sequencing was performed with immunoSEQ multiplex PCR; in TCRdb, only in-frame clones are kept and a portion is missing. Found here are 45,000 to 55,000 clones, 75% to 85% of them singletons; the top ten hold 2.5% to 3%. Lysates of CMV-infected fibroblasts at 10 ug/mL stimulated these cells. CD40L/CD69 double-negative CD45RO-high memory CD4+ T cells were collected. The specimen was CD4+ T cells sorted from PBMCs after roughly 18-hour stimulation, collected from a patient who received antiretroviral therapy. All receptors come from an adult man with HIV who was CMV-seropositive.

This chain connects TRBV5-5 to TRBJ1-6; 11 bases agree with TRBD1. The CDR3 loop spans 16 amino acids. Trimming took 4 bases from V and 3 from J; bases not matched to a gene: 3. Germline CDR1 is SGHKS and CDR2 is YYEKEE (reference sequence). CDR3 in amino acids: CASSRTGGFYNSPLHF. CDR3 nucleotide sequence: TGTGCCAGCAGCCGGACAGGGGGCTTCTATAATTCACCCCTCCACTTT.

The genes are TRBV15 and TRBJ1-3, with a tentative D call TRBD1 (6 bases). Germline lookup yields CDR1 LNHNV and CDR2 YYDKDF (reference sequence). The CDR3 has 16 amino acids. V lost 1 base to trimming and J lost 7 bases, with 17 bases between them. The CDR3 DNA is TGTGCCACCAGCAGAGGGGGGGCCTCCAGAGGGAACACCATATATTTT. Encoded protein: CATSRGGASRGNTIYF.

V gene TRBV24-1 combines with J gene TRBJ1-5; the D is unclear. There are 14 residues in the CDR3. V shed 5 bases and J shed 6 bases, with 13 bases lying between them. Germline V gene data show CDR1 as KGHDR and CDR2 as SFDVKD. The CDR3 bases are TGTGCCACCAGTGCCGGTGGAACGGGTCAGCCCCAGCATTTT. Amino acid sequence: CATSAGGTGQPQHF.

V is TRBV7-3 and J is TRBJ2-1, with TRBD2 matching 11 bases. Germline CDR1 SGHTA, CDR2 FQGTGA. The V and J ends lost 1 base and 3 bases, in that order; junction bases with no gene match: 5. The CDR3 contains 17 residues. The CDR3 nucleotides read TGTGCCAGCAGCTTAAGGTCCGGGACTAGCGGCTACAATGAGCAGTTCTTC. Translated, it gives CASSLRSGTSGYNEQFF.

J is TRBJ1-1 and V is TRBV12-3 or TRBV12-4; D possibly corresponds to TRBD1 (6 bases). This CDR3 has 11 amino acids. CDR3 sequence (DNA): TGTGCATCCAGGGGAATAGCTGAAGCTTTCTTT. It yields the protein CASRGIAEAFF.